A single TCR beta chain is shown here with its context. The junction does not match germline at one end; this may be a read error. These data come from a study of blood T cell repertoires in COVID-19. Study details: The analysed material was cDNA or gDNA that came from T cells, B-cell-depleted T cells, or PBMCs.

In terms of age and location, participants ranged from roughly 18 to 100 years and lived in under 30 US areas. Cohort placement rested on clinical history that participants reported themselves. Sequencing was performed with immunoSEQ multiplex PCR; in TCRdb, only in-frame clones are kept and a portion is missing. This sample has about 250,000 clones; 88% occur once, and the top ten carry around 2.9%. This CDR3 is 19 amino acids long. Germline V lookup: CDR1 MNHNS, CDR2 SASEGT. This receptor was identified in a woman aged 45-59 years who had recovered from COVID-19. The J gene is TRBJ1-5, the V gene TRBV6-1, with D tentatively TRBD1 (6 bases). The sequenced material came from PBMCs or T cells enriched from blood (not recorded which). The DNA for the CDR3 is TGTGCTAGCAGTGAAGCGGACCGTATCAGAGACAGGAATCATCAGCCCCAGCATTTT. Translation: CASSEADRIRDRNHQPQHF.